One TCR beta chain is described in this entry. Antigen specificity is unknown. On cycle 4 day 1 and cycle 7 day 1, as well as at baseline, blood was sampled. Profiling relied on immunoSEQ multiplex PCR, and the TCRdb table lists in-frame clones only, not all of them. The profile shows fewer than 65,000 clones, around nine tenths of them singletons. The CDR3 is 14 amino acids. Germline values: CDR1 MNHEY, CDR2 SVGAGI. V was pared by 6 bases and J by 8 bases, with 8 bases of the junction left unmatched. This sample is part of a study of OX40 agonist ivuxolimab in advanced cancers. Study details: Patients with prior anti-PD-1, anti-PD-L1 or anti-CTLA-4 therapy were eligible; 40% to 45% had some. Study-wide results and limits: CD8+ T cells showed, on average, more clonal expansion than CD4+ cells. A proportion of nonresponders additionally exhibited low normalized T-cell clonal expansion.

The gene calls are TRBV6-5 and TRBJ1-4; 8 nucleotides match TRBD1. The receptor was isolated from an adult with an advanced solid tumor such as melanoma, head and neck, liver or kidney cancer. Sequencing used CD4+ or CD8+ T cells sorted from blood, obtained in a trial of the OX40 agonist ivuxolimab. The CDR3: CASSATDREEKLFF. CDR3 DNA sequence: TGTGCCAGCAGCGCAACGGACAGGGAGGAAAAACTGTTTTTT.